What follows is one T cell receptor (beta chain) and its context. The record originates from a study of identical twins. MiXCR, run by TCRdb on the 5' RACE reads, gives a single entry per CDR3 protein. The sample gives around 1.7 million distinct CDR3 sequences, around a third of which show up once; 0.25% to 0.3% is in the top ten. There were only healthy Caucasians among the donors. Deletions cut 2 bases from V and 7 bases from J, with 6 bases between. Germline CDR1 is LGHDT and CDR2 is YNNKEL (reference sequence). The CDR3 totals 13 residues. This clonotype originated in a newborn girl in good health. Sequencing used cord blood. The genes are TRBV3-1 and TRBJ1-6; D remains unclear. The CDR3 DNA follows: TGTGCCAGCAGCCAAAGGCCCAATTCACCCCTCCACTTT. It is translated as CASSQRPNSPLHF.